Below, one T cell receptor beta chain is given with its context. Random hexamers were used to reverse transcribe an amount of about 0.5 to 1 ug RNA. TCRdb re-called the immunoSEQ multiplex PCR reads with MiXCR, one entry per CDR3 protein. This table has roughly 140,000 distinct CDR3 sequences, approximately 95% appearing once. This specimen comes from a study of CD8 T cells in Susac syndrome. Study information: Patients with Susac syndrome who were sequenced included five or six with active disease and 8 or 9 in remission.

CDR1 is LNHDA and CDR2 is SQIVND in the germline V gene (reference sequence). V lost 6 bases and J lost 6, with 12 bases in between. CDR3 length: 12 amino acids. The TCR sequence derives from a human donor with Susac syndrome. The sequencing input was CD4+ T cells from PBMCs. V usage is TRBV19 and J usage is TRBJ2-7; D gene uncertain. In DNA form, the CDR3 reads TGTGCCAGTAGCCCGGCCACGGGCGAGCAGTACTTC. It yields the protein CASSPATGEQYF.